The 12 T cell receptor beta chains below were found in one sample sequenced in a study of T cell repertoires in cytomegalovirus infection. TCRdb redid the calling of the reads with MiXCR, one entry per CDR3 protein. The repertoire holds about 920,000 distinct CDR3 sequences, 30% to 40% seen once, with roughly 13% in the top ten. For these receptors, no antigen is known. This specimen was cultured CD8+ T cells from PBMCs, taken from culture after CMV antigen stimulation. The source of these receptors is a human donor in good health (CMV status not recorded). Some clones in this sample may be carry-over from other donors' samples.

J is TRBJ2-7 and V is TRBV6-6, with D uncertain. The CDR3 is 14 amino acids. CDR1 and CDR2 (germline): MNHNY, SVGAGI (reference sequence). Deletions cut 4 bases from V and 3 bases from J, with 13 bases between. This chain's CDR3 is CASSFGGAFYEQYV. CDR3 DNA sequence: TGTGCCAGCAGTTTCGGTGGAGCGTTCTACGAGCAGTACGTC.

In this sample, this clonotype turned up a few times. J is TRBJ2-1 and V is TRBV12-5; D is uncertain. Trimming left V 2 bases short and J 0 bases short, with 8 bases between. CDR3 size: 15 residues. Germline values: CDR1 LGHNT, CDR2 FRNRAP. The CDR3 nucleotides read TGTGCTAGTGGTTTGTCCTCTTACTCCTACAATGAGCAGTTCTTC. Encoded protein: CASGLSSYSYNEQFF.

Regarding this clonotype: A read error may explain this, as a much larger clone is one base away. The gene calls are TRBV7-3 and TRBJ2-1, with D perhaps matching TRBD1 (5 bases). CDR1 is SGHTA, CDR2 FQGTGA, per germline. The CDR3 length is 14 residues. The CDR3 protein is CVSSPRGFDNEQFF. CDR3 in DNA: TGTGTCAGCAGCCCTAGGGGTTTCGACAATGAGCAGTTCTTC.

In its sample, this clonotype was seen a few times. This chain joins TRBV2 and TRBJ1-1, with a possible D match to TRBD1 (5 bases). V was trimmed by 5 bases and J by 2 bases, leaving 9 bases between them. CDR3 length: 13 amino acids. Germline V gives CDR1 SNHLY, CDR2 FYNNEI. The CDR3 sequence: CASSKGPNTEAFF. Here the CDR3 DNA reads TGTGCCAGCAGTAAGGGGCCCAACACTGAAGCTTTCTTT.

The rearrangement joins TRBV7-9 to TRBJ2-3; 12 bases match TRBD2. Looked up from germline, CDR1 is SEHNR and CDR2 is FQNEAQ (reference sequence). This CDR3 region has 17 residues. The V gene end was trimmed by 5 bases and the J gene end by 2 bases; junction bases not matched to a gene: 8. CDR3 bases: TGTGCCAGCAGCCCCCGGACTAGCGGGGCTTACACAGATACGCAGTATTTT. Its protein product is CASSPRTSGAYTDTQYF.

This clonotype was counted only a few times. This chain connects TRBV10-3 to TRBJ2-5; D gene uncertain. Trimming cost V 8 bases and J 5 bases, with 9 bases left between them. Germline assignment: CDR1 ENHRY and CDR2 SYGVKD. The CDR3 is made up of 11 amino acids. CDR3 bases: TGTGCCATCGGTTTGGGTGAGACCCAGTACTTC. Translation: CAIGLGETQYF.

V usage is TRBV9 and J usage is TRBJ2-6; D gene ambiguous. This CDR3 is built from 20 residues. The germline CDR1 and CDR2 sequences are SGDLS and YYNGEE. Trimming took off 0 bases at V and 0 bases at J, with 19 bases between the two ends. CDR3: CASSVGKGNSAYSGANVLTF. In DNA, the CDR3 is TGTGCCAGCAGCGTAGGGAAGGGTAATAGTGCTTACTCTGGGGCCAACGTCCTGACTTTC.

The chain combines TRBV7-9 with TRBJ2-1; D possibly matches TRBD1 or TRBD2 (5 bases each). CDR1 and CDR2 from the germline V gene are SEHNR and FQNEAQ (reference sequence). This CDR3 region has 14 residues. The ends were cut back, 5 bases at V and 4 bases at J, with 12 bases in the middle. The CDR3 coding sequence is TGTGCCAGCAGCCCTCGGGACGGATACAATGAGCAGTTCTTC. This translates into CASSPRDGYNEQFF.

This chain links TRBV27 with TRBJ2-7, with D perhaps assigned TRBD1 or TRBD2 (5 bases each). Trimming shortened V by 5 bases and J by 7 bases, and 15 bases separated the two germline ends. The CDR3 is 13 amino acids. CDR1 and CDR2 (germline): MNHEY, SMNVEV (reference sequence). CDR3 in DNA: TGTGCCAGCAGTCCAAAGTGGGGGAATGAGCAGTACGTC. It codes for CASSPKWGNEQYV.

This clonotype was seen only a few times. V usage is TRBV7-9 and J usage is TRBJ2-1; the match to TRBD1 covers 8 bases. Losses at the gene ends were 3 bases for V and 0 bases for J; bases not matched to a gene: 4. The CDR3 has 16 amino acids. Germline CDR1 reads SEHNR; CDR2 reads FQNEAQ (reference sequence). The CDR3 region has the DNA TGTGCCAGCAGCTTGACAGGGGCCCACTCCTACAATGAGCAGTTCTTC. Its translation is CASSLTGAHSYNEQFF.

The rearrangement links TRBV6-6 to TRBJ1-1; D gene uncertain. V lost 6 bases and J lost 3, with 11 bases in between. This CDR3 comprises 13 residues. Germline V lookup: CDR1 MNHNY, CDR2 SVGAGI (reference sequence). For the CDR3, the DNA is TGTGCCAGCAGAACATTCCCGGACACTGAAGCTTTCTTT. Its protein is CASRTFPDTEAFF.

This clonotype was seen a handful of times. This sequence joins TRBV27 and TRBJ2-1; 7 bases fit TRBD2. The CDR3 is made up of 15 amino acids. V shed 7 bases, J shed 2 bases, and the junction held 8 bases outside the gene matches. Germline loops: CDR1 MNHEY, CDR2 SMNVEV (reference sequence). CDR3 in amino acids: CASTLGGRPYNEQFF. Here the CDR3 DNA reads TGTGCCAGCACCCTCGGGGGGAGACCCTACAATGAGCAGTTCTTC.